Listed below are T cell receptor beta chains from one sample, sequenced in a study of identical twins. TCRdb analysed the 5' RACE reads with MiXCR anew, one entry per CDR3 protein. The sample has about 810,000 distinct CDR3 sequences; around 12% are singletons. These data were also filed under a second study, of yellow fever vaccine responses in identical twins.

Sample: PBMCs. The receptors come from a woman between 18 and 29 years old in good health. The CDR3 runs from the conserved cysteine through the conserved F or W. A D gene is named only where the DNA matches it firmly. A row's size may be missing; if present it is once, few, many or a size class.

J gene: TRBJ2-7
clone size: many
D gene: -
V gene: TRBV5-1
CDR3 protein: CARGTHSYEQYF
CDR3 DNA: TGCGCCAGGGGCACACACTCCTACGAGCAGTACTTC

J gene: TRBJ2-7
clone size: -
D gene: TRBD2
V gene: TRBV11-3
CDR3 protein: CASSPERGYYEQYF
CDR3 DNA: TGTGCCAGCAGCCCTGAGCGGGGCTACTACGAGCAGTACTTC

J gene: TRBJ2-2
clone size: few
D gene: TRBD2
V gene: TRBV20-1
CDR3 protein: CCARGTGGAGNTGELFF
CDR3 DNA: TGCTGTGCTAGAGGGACCGGGGGGGCCGGGAACACCGGGGAGCTGTTTTTT

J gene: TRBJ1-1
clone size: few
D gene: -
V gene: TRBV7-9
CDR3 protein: CASTPPGGNTEAFF
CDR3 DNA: TGTGCCAGCACCCCCCCAGGAGGCAACACTGAAGCTTTCTTT

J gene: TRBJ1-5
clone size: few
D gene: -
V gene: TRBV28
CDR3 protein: CASRQQGSESQPQHF
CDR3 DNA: TGTGCCAGCAGACAACAGGGATCGGAAAGTCAGCCCCAGCATTTT

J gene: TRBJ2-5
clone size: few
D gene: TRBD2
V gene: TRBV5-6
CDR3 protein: CASSLDIAGVQETQYF
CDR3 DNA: TGTGCCAGCAGCTTGGATATAGCGGGGGTCCAAGAGACCCAGTACTTC

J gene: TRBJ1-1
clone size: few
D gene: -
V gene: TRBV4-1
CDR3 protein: CASSQEGVYTEAFF
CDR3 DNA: TGCGCCAGCAGCCAAGAAGGAGTGTACACTGAAGCTTTCTTT

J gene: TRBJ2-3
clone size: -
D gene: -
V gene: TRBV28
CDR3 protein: CASSLHPRGATDTQYF
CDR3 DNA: TGTGCCAGCAGTTTACACCCACGGGGGGCGACAGATACGCAGTATTTT

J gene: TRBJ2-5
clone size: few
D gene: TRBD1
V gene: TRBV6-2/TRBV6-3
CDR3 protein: CASARTGRKETQYF
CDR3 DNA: TGTGCCAGTGCCCGGACAGGGCGAAAAGAGACCCAGTACTTC

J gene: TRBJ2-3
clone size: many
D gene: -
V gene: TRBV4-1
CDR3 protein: CASSLTGTREDTQYF
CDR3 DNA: TGCGCCAGCAGCCTAACCGGGACGAGGGAAGATACGCAGTATTTT

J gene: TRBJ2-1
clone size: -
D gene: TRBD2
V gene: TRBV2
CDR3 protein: CASLGRRNEQFF
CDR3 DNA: TGTGCCAGCCTCGGGAGGCGGAATGAGCAGTTCTTC

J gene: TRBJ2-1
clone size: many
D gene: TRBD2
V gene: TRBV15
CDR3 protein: CATSRLAEYNEQFF
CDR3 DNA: TGTGCCACCAGCAGACTAGCGGAGTACAATGAGCAGTTCTTC

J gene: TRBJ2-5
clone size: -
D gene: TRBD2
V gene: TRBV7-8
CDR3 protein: CASSPAAGGGETQYF
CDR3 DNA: TGTGCCAGCAGCCCCGCAGCGGGGGGTGGAGAGACCCAGTACTTC

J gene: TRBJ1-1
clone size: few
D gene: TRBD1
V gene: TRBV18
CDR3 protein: CASSPDRVPEAFF
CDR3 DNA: TGTGCCAGCTCACCGGACAGGGTTCCTGAAGCTTTCTTT

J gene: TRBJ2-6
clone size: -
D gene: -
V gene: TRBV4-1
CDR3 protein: CASSQQTGSGANVLTF
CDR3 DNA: TGCGCCAGCAGCCAGCAAACAGGATCTGGGGCCAACGTCCTGACTTTC

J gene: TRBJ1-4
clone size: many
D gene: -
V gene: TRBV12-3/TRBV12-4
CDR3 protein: CASGPDSLGSEKLFF
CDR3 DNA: TGTGCCAGCGGCCCGGACAGTTTGGGAAGTGAAAAACTGTTTTTT

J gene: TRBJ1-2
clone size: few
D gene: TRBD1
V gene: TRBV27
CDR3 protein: CASSAGTGGIYGYTF
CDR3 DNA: TGTGCCAGCAGTGCAGGGACAGGGGGCATCTATGGCTACACCTTC

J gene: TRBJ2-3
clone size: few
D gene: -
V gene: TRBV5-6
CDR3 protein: CASSPLGPGGTDTQYF
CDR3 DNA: TGTGCCAGCAGCCCCCTTGGCCCAGGGGGCACAGATACGCAGTATTTT

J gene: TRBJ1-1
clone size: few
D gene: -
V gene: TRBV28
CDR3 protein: CASSSPVNTEAFF
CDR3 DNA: TGTGCCAGCAGTTCGCCTGTAAACACTGAAGCTTTCTTT

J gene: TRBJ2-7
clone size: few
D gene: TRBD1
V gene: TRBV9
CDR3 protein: CASSVDKDRPTYEQYF
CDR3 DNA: TGTGCCAGCAGCGTAGATAAGGACAGGCCAACCTACGAGCAGTACTTC

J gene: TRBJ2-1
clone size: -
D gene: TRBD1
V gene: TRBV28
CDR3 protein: CASSPDRGKKDEQFF
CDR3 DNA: TGTGCCAGCAGTCCCGACAGGGGGAAAAAAGATGAGCAGTTCTTC

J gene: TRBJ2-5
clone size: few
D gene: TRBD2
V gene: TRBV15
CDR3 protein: CATSRDRAGGQETQYF
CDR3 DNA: TGTGCCACCAGCAGAGATCGCGCGGGAGGACAAGAGACCCAGTACTTC

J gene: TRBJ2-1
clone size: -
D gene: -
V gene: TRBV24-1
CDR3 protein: CATSDRGGIAYNEQFF
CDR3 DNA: TGTGCCACCAGTGATCGTGGGGGAATCGCCTACAATGAGCAGTTCTTC